The clone carrying this TCR beta chain appeared many times. The CDR3 consists of 20 residues. V trimming: 1 base; J trimming: 0 bases; junction bases outside the gene matches: 15. CDR1 is SGHVS and CDR2 is FQNEAQ in the germline V gene. Time point of the sample: longitudinal time-point 2. This sample was included in a study of neurological immune-mediated disorders. TCRdb processed the 5' RACE reads anew with MiXCR; each CDR3 protein has one entry. The data show about 90,000 distinct CDR3 sequences, with approximately 13% seen just once and around 4.5% held by the top ten. This TCR came from a female donor with HTLV-1-associated myelopathy (HAM/TSP). This chain links TRBV7-8 with TRBJ1-5; TRBD1 matches at 7 bases. Sequencing was carried out using PBMCs. This CDR3 reads CASSLGTGGRIAASNQPQHF. For the CDR3, the DNA is TGTGCCAGCAGCTTAGGGACAGGTGGGCGGATAGCGGCTAGCAATCAGCCCCAGCATTTT.